These T cell receptor beta chains were read from a single sample in a study of OX40 agonist ivuxolimab in advanced cancers. The data were produced by immunoSEQ multiplex PCR, yet TCRdb's version contains in-frame clones alone and is incomplete. Seen here are approximately 72,000 clones, almost 90% observed once, and the top ten hold 0.86%. Sample: CD4+ or CD8+ T cells sorted from blood, taken in a trial of the OX40 agonist ivuxolimab. The receptors come from an adult with an advanced solid tumor such as melanoma, head and neck, liver or kidney cancer. The CDR3 runs from the conserved cysteine through the conserved F or W. Each record gives: clone size, J gene, D gene, V gene, CDR3 protein, CDR3 DNA. The D gene is left open where the match is weak. Clone size is stated in some rows and not others, as once, few, many or a class when expanded.

NA TRBJ2-3 TRBD2 TRBV7-8 CASSLEGSGTDTQYF TGTGCCAGCAGCCTCGAGGGTAGCGGGACAGATACGCAGTATTTT
NA TRBJ1-2 NA TRBV6-6 CASSLDRGYGYTF TGTGCCAGCAGTTTGGACAGAGGCTATGGCTACACCTTC
NA TRBJ1-5 NA TRBV28 CASSPPGRNSNQPQHF TGTGCCAGCAGTCCCCCGGGCAGGAATAGCAATCAGCCCCAGCATTTT
NA TRBJ2-3 NA TRBV6-5 CASKYSASGADTQYF TGTGCCAGCAAGTATTCCGCGTCCGGGGCAGATACGCAGTATTTT
few TRBJ1-6 NA TRBV11-2 CASSPLIGNSPLHF TGTGCCAGCAGCCCTCTAATAGGGAATTCACCCCTCCACTTT
NA TRBJ2-1 NA TRBV7-9 CASSLAGVLGGEQFF TGTGCCAGCAGCTTAGCGGGAGTGTTAGGAGGTGAGCAGTTCTTC
NA TRBJ2-7 TRBD1 TRBV5-1 CASSSDLQGYSYEQYF TGCGCCAGCAGCTCGGACTTACAGGGGTACTCCTACGAGCAGTACTTC
NA TRBJ2-2 NA TRBV11-1 CASSLPADPSNTGELFF TGTGCCAGCAGCTTACCGGCAGATCCATCGAACACCGGGGAGCTGTTTTTT
once TRBJ2-5 NA TRBV25-1 CASRQETQYF TGTGCCAGCAGACAAGAGACCCAGTACTTC
NA TRBJ1-1 NA TRBV6-5 CASSPSDRRNEAFF TGTGCCAGCAGTCCATCGGACAGAAGGAATGAAGCTTTCTTT
NA TRBJ1-2 NA TRBV2 CASKGGRWNGYTF TGTGCCAGCAAGGGGGGGCGATGGAATGGCTACACCTTC
NA TRBJ2-7 TRBD2 TRBV28 CASSFGRASGRDEYF TGTGCCAGCAGTTTCGGGAGGGCTAGCGGGAGGGACGAGTACTTC
NA TRBJ2-2 NA TRBV7-6 CASSLAQGLNTGELFF TGTGCCAGCAGCTTAGCGCAGGGGCTGAACACCGGGGAGCTGTTTTTT
NA TRBJ2-7 TRBD2 TRBV7-9 CASSLSGSSYEQYF TGTGCCAGCAGCTTGAGCGGGAGCTCCTACGAGCAGTACTTC
NA TRBJ2-5 NA TRBV7-2 CASSFVPRETQYF TGTGCCAGCAGCTTTGTCCCCCGGGAGACCCAGTACTTC
NA TRBJ2-7 TRBD2 TRBV4-2 CASSQDRLAGREQYF TGTGCCAGCAGCCAAGATCGTTTAGCGGGCCGGGAGCAGTACTTC
NA TRBJ2-2 TRBD1 TRBV6-5 CASRRQGTVSGELFF TGTGCCAGCAGAAGACAGGGTACGGTCTCCGGGGAGCTGTTTTTT
once TRBJ2-7 NA TRBV6-1 CASSGGRNYEQYF TGTGCCAGCAGTGGAGGACGGAACTACGAGCAGTACTTC
NA TRBJ2-7 NA TRBV28 CASSLSQGSYEQYF TGTGCCAGCAGTTTATCTCAGGGAAGCTACGAGCAGTACTTC
NA TRBJ1-2 TRBD1 TRBV30 CAWTRVGRGNYGYTF TGTGCCTGGACACGGGTGGGCAGGGGGAACTATGGCTACACCTTC
NA TRBJ2-1 NA TRBV6-6 CASSYSYYNEQFF TGTGCCAGCAGTTATTCCTATTACAATGAGCAGTTCTTC
NA TRBJ2-7 NA TRBV6-4 CASSDGGRPLREQYF TGTGCCAGCAGTGACGGAGGCAGACCTTTGCGTGAGCAGTACTTC
NA TRBJ1-2 TRBD1 TRBV7-2 CASSFRDSLSYGYTF TGTGCCAGCAGCTTCCGGGACAGCCTATCCTATGGCTACACCTTC
NA TRBJ2-7 TRBD2 TRBV6-5 CASSYSAGGAYEQYF TGTGCCAGCAGTTACTCCGCGGGGGGAGCCTACGAGCAGTACTTC
NA TRBJ2-6 NA TRBV11-3 CASSPWSGANVLTF TGTGCCAGCAGCCCCTGGTCTGGGGCCAACGTCCTGACTTTC
NA TRBJ2-1 NA TRBV29-1 CSVEQTGEQFF TGCAGCGTTGAACAGACTGGTGAGCAGTTCTTC
once TRBJ1-1 NA TRBV28 CASSWSYSQAGDTEAFF TGTGCCAGCAGTTGGTCATACTCGCAGGCGGGTGACACTGAAGCTTTCTTT
NA TRBJ1-5 TRBD1 TRBV28 CAGRTGGSNQPQHF TGTGCCGGGAGGACAGGGGGAAGCAATCAGCCCCAGCATTTT
NA TRBJ2-5 NA TRBV7-8 CASSLGTNQETQYF TGTGCCAGCAGCTTAGGGACAAACCAAGAGACCCAGTACTTC
once TRBJ2-4 NA TRBV9 CASSVPSENIQYF TGTGCCAGCAGCGTTCCCTCCGAAAACATTCAGTACTTC
NA TRBJ2-2 NA TRBV18 CASSLTPSTSNTGELFF TGTGCCAGCTCGCTAACCCCAAGCACATCGAACACCGGGGAGCTGTTTTTT
NA TRBJ1-5 NA TRBV28 CASSTMDRKSNQPQHF TGTGCCAGCAGTACAATGGACAGAAAAAGCAATCAGCCCCAGCATTTT
NA TRBJ2-6 NA TRBV5-6 CASSLGRQSYSSGANVLTF TGTGCCAGCAGCTTGGGGCGACAATCATACAGCTCTGGGGCCAACGTCCTGACTTTC
NA TRBJ2-4 NA TRBV5-4 CASSFGYREGAKNIQYF TGTGCCAGCAGCTTTGGGTACAGGGAAGGGGCCAAAAACATTCAGTACTTC
few TRBJ2-2 NA TRBV19 CASSISRVLTGELFF TGTGCCAGTAGTATAAGCAGGGTTTTAACCGGGGAGCTGTTTTTT